This TCR beta chain was obtained from a study of T cell responses to AZD1222 COVID-19 vaccine. This clone was counted once. Its antigen is currently unknown. Libraries were prepared by immunoSEQ multiplex PCR; TCRdb keeps only in-frame clonotypes and omits some of them. In the table there are about 120,000 clones, around 86% of which are singletons. The V and J ends lost 7 bases and 3 bases respectively, with 7 bases between them. The CDR3 loop spans 12 amino acids. Germline V gene data show CDR1 as SNHLY and CDR2 as FYNNEI. The study's findings and limits: An increase in Spike-specific TCR breadth and depth was observed after two AZD1222 doses. Just five to seven people given AZD1222 tested seropositive at baseline.

The V gene is TRBV2, the J gene TRBJ1-3, with D hard to call. Source: peripheral blood, taken on day 0 of AZD1222 vaccination. The TCR sequence derives from an adult in good health. Here the CDR3 DNA reads TGTGCCAGCAAGATGAGTGGAAACACCATATATTTT. It specifies CASKMSGNTIYF.